This paragraph covers one T cell receptor (beta chain) sequence. Its antigen is still unknown. This sample is part of a study of cytomegalovirus exposure and HLA in healthy donors. Overall study results and limits: A later analysis linked a missense DCLRE1C variant to TCR beta V- and J-gene trimming. A later analysis found TCR association rates differed by HLA locus, highest for DRB1 and lowest for HLA-C. As a later analysis showed, several of the most significant clusters appeared to be linked to common viral pathogens.

Use of 60 Vbeta and 13 Jbeta primers characterized the PCR. Libraries were prepared by immunoSEQ multiplex PCR; TCRdb keeps only in-frame clonotypes and omits some of them. Of under 130,000 clones in the sample, 13% to 15% are singletons; the top ten hold roughly 0.79%. Germline V gives CDR1 SGHTA, CDR2 FQGNSA. The CDR3 is 15 residues long. With V trimmed by 0 bases and J by 4 bases, 4 bases remained unmatched. The genes are TRBV7-2 and TRBJ1-2, with 8 bases identical to TRBD1. This clonotype was obtained from a female donor in good health and CMV-seronegative. Specimen: PBMCs. For the CDR3, the DNA is TGTGCCAGCAGCTTAGCAGACAGGGGAGGCTATGGCTACACCTTC. Its translation: CASSLADRGGYGYTF. The whole variable domain, remainder taken from reference TRBV7-2 and TRBJ1-2, is GAGVSQSPSNKVTEKGKDVELRCDPISGHTALYWYRQSLGQGLEFLIYFQGNSAPDKSGLPSDRFSAERTGGSVSTLTIQRTQQEDSAVYLCASSLADRGGYGYTFGSGTRLTVV.